This section outlines one T cell receptor (beta chain) sequence together with its context. This record belongs to a study of blood T cell repertoires in COVID-19. At the level of the study: The samples span acute and convalescent COVID-19 from the United States, Italy and Spain. PBMCs, B-cell-depleted T cells, or T cells were the source of the cDNA or gDNA that made up the material.

Per the authors' pipeline: Researchers report that nucleated cell counts were estimated from reference gene primer amplification. TCRdb's table, derived via immunoSEQ multiplex PCR, lists solely in-frame clones and lacks some. The V and J calls and clone size come from that table; D and trimming were worked out from the DNA. The repertoire has 80,000 or so clones, about 88% of them found once; the top ten carry about 9.6%. CDR3 length: 17 amino acids. Unmatched junction bases numbered 5, after V lost 0 bases and J lost 4 bases. Looked up from germline, CDR1 is SNHLY and CDR2 is FYNNEI. V and J are TRBV2 and TRBJ2-1; 11 bases align to TRBD2. The source of this sequence is a human donor in a cohort sampled during active COVID-19. Sequencing was done on a sample of peripheral blood. CDR3 nucleotides: TGTGCCAGCAGTGAAGCCTCCCGGACTAGCGGGTACAATGAGCAGTTCTTC. Protein product: CASSEASRTSGYNEQFF.